This T cell receptor beta chain was identified in a study of CD8+CD57+ T cells in acquired aplastic anemia. An expansion of CD8+CD57+ cells by flow cytometry had been shown in patients chosen for sequencing. Acquired aplastic anemia of severe grade affected all patients. This clonotype was counted only a few times. A much larger clone is a single base away; this may be a read error. The CDR3 loop spans 15 amino acids. Germline V gene data show CDR1 as MGHRA and CDR2 as YSYEKL. With 1 base removed from V and 7 bases from J, the gap between germline ends came to 11 bases. Investigators profiled TCR beta VDJ and CDR3 from genomic DNA template. In TCRdb, the reads were re-called with MiXCR into one record per CDR3 protein. The sample lists 200,000 to 250,000 distinct CDR3 sequences; roughly half were seen once.

The sample consisted of sorted CD4+, CD8+, or CD8+CD57+ T cells (not recorded which) from PBMCs. This receptor was taken from a human donor with aplastic anemia. The rearrangement joins TRBV4-1 to TRBJ1-6; a weak D match, TRBD1 (5 bases). The CDR3 DNA follows: TGCGCCAGCAGCCAAGGTGTACGGGGGAATTCACCCCTCCACTTT. It is translated as CASSQGVRGNSPLHF.